This T cell receptor beta chain is from a study of regulatory T cells in long-lasting Graves disease. General study findings and limits: The study found persistent patients shared more public clonotypes (about 3,000) than new patients (approximately 970).

This clonotype was detected ten times or more. No antigen is known for it. Construction of TCR beta libraries relied on iRepertoire HTBI primers and on Arm-PCR targeting CDR3 regions. TCRdb processed the multiplex PCR reads anew with MiXCR; each CDR3 protein has one entry. Seen here are fewer than 550,000 distinct CDR3 sequences, more than 15% observed once, and the top ten hold around a quarter. The time point is: newly diagnosed GD, antithyroid drugs for less than 3 months. RNA isolated from PBMCs was used to make the TCR library. American Thyroid Association guidelines were used to diagnose Graves' disease. This sample also appeared in a second study, on T cells in Graves' hyperthyroidism and ophthalmopathy.

This TCR came from a woman aged 35-60 years with Graves disease. The specimen comprised peripheral blood mononuclear cells (PBMCs), sampled at new diagnosis, from a patient treated with antithyroid drugs.

CDR3 amino acids: CAISEPWTSNTDTQYF. In DNA, the CDR3 is TGTGCCATCAGTGAGCCATGGACTTCTAACACAGATACGCAGTATTTT. The rearrangement links TRBV10-3 to TRBJ2-3, with D possibly matching TRBD2 (5 bases). Trimming took 2 bases from V and 2 from J, leaving 14 bases between them. This CDR3 spans 16 amino acids. Per germline, CDR1 ENHRY and CDR2 SYGVKD.